The rows below give T cell receptor beta chains drawn from one sample of a study of T-cell reconstitution after alpha-beta-depleted transplantation in children. TCRdb reprocessed the PCR reads with MiXCR, giving one entry per CDR3 protein. The table has about 500,000 distinct CDR3 sequences, 10% to 12% seen once. This specimen consisted of PBMCs, mostly from graft donor cells, obtained 180 days after TCRalphabeta/CD19-depleted stem cell transplant. All receptors come from a female patient between 2 and 10 years old who had a stem cell transplant for aplastic anemia, so the T cells may come from the graft donor. Both conserved end residues are part of each CDR3. The D gene is left open where the match is weak. Expanded clones are given a class, and other clones once, few, many or no size at all.

D: .; J: TRBJ1-5; V: TRBV29-1; size: few; CDR3: CSVGEAHYQPQHF; DNA: TGCAGCGTGGGAGAGGCTCACTATCAGCCCCAGCATTTT
D: .; J: TRBJ2-5; V: TRBV6-5; size: .; CDR3: CASSYKAAQETQYF; DNA: TGTGCCAGCAGTTACAAGGCAGCCCAAGAGACCCAGTACTTC
D: .; J: TRBJ2-7; V: TRBV7-9; size: many; CDR3: CASSFLERTAVYEQYF; DNA: TGTGCCAGCAGCTTTTTGGAGAGGACCGCCGTATACGAGCAGTACTTC
D: .; J: TRBJ1-5; V: TRBV20-1; size: few; CDR3: CSARDLGQGFFNQPQHF; DNA: TGCAGTGCTAGAGATCTCGGCCAGGGGTTTTTTAATCAGCCCCAGCATTTT
D: TRBD2; J: TRBJ2-1; V: TRBV19; size: .; CDR3: CASRRGREGIYNEQFF; DNA: TGTGCCAGCCGACGTGGTCGGGAGGGCATATACAATGAGCAGTTCTTC
D: TRBD1; J: TRBJ1-2; V: TRBV10-3; size: .; CDR3: CAIGGQGSRYGYTF; DNA: TGTGCCATCGGCGGACAGGGGTCGAGGTATGGCTACACCTTC
D: .; J: TRBJ2-7; V: TRBV5-1; size: few; CDR3: CASSFSRGGVYEQYF; DNA: TGCGCCAGCAGCTTTAGCAGGGGTGGCGTCTACGAGCAGTACTTC
D: .; J: TRBJ2-1; V: TRBV19; size: few; CDR3: CASSFGGPPNEQFF; DNA: TGTGCCAGTAGTTTCGGAGGGCCCCCCAATGAGCAGTTCTTC
D: .; J: TRBJ1-1; V: TRBV25-1; size: few; CDR3: CASSDPGQTMNTEAFF; DNA: TGTGCCAGCAGTGACCCCGGACAGACCATGAACACTGAAGCTTTCTTT
D: TRBD2; J: TRBJ2-1; V: TRBV9; size: .; CDR3: CASSVRTSGSAISANEQFF; DNA: TGTGCCAGCAGCGTCCGGACTAGCGGGAGTGCGATCTCCGCCAATGAGCAGTTCTTC
D: .; J: TRBJ2-5; V: TRBV6-5; size: .; CDR3: CASSSGRLETQYF; DNA: TGTGCCAGCAGTTCCGGGAGACTAGAGACCCAGTACTTC
D: .; J: TRBJ1-2; V: TRBV9; size: .; CDR3: CASARGDYGYTF; DNA: TGTGCCAGCGCCCGTGGGGACTATGGCTACACCTTC
D: .; J: TRBJ1-3; V: TRBV4-3; size: .; CDR3: CASSQGLTSSGNTIYF; DNA: TGCGCCAGCAGCCAAGGCCTTACGAGCTCTGGAAACACCATATATTTT
D: TRBD2; J: TRBJ2-1; V: TRBV29-1; size: few; CDR3: CSVEEELAGVDEQFF; DNA: TGCAGCGTTGAAGAAGAGCTAGCGGGAGTGGATGAGCAGTTCTTC
D: .; J: TRBJ1-3; V: TRBV18; size: .; CDR3: CASSPPGHHSGNTIYF; DNA: TGTGCCAGCTCACCACCGGGACACCACTCTGGAAACACCATATATTTT
D: .; J: TRBJ2-1; V: TRBV25-1; size: many; CDR3: CASSDLQGNEQFF; DNA: TGTGCCAGCAGTGACCTTCAGGGAAATGAGCAGTTCTTC
D: TRBD2; J: TRBJ2-1; V: TRBV7-2; size: .; CDR3: CASSPRTSGRASNEQFF; DNA: TGTGCCAGCAGCCCGAGGACTAGCGGGAGGGCAAGTAATGAGCAGTTCTTC
D: .; J: TRBJ2-1; V: TRBV28; size: .; CDR3: CASTLYAYGEQFF; DNA: TGTGCCAGCACCCTTTATGCTTATGGTGAGCAGTTCTTC
D: .; J: TRBJ2-1; V: TRBV18; size: .; CDR3: CASSPHADIAYNEQFF; DNA: TGTGCCAGCTCACCACACGCAGACATAGCCTACAATGAGCAGTTCTTC
D: .; J: TRBJ1-2; V: TRBV5-1; size: many; CDR3: CASSPGHSRGGYTF; DNA: TGCGCCAGCAGCCCGGGACATTCCCGAGGGGGCTACACCTTC
D: TRBD1; J: TRBJ2-4; V: TRBV2; size: .; CDR3: CASRGGGDRGGIQYF; DNA: TGTGCCAGCAGAGGGGGTGGGGACAGGGGAGGCATTCAGTACTTC
D: TRBD1; J: TRBJ2-1; V: TRBV19; size: many; CDR3: CASSPQAGGAYNEQFF; DNA: TGTGCCAGTAGTCCCCAGGCAGGGGGCGCCTACAATGAGCAGTTCTTC
D: .; J: TRBJ2-7; V: TRBV25-1; size: few; CDR3: CASSGQASGGEQYF; DNA: TGTGCCAGCAGTGGCCAGGCAAGTGGCGGCGAGCAGTACTTC
D: .; J: TRBJ2-1; V: TRBV29-1; size: few; CDR3: CSARRWGDNEQFF; DNA: TGCAGCGCCCGCCGTTGGGGGGACAATGAGCAGTTCTTC
D: .; J: TRBJ1-5; V: TRBV30; size: .; CDR3: CAWRGAPNQPQHF; DNA: TGTGCCTGGAGAGGGGCACCCAATCAGCCCCAGCATTTT
D: .; J: TRBJ1-1; V: TRBV6-2/TRBV6-3; size: .; CDR3: CASSEKFGDSIREAFF; DNA: TGTGCCAGCAGCGAAAAGTTCGGGGACTCGATTCGAGAAGCTTTCTTT
D: .; J: TRBJ2-7; V: TRBV20-1; size: many; CDR3: CSARDPSGTGYEQYF; DNA: TGCAGTGCTAGAGATCCCAGCGGAACAGGGTACGAGCAGTACTTC
D: .; J: TRBJ2-1; V: TRBV7-2; size: few; CDR3: CASSLVTADEQFF; DNA: TGTGCCAGCAGCTTAGTGACTGCGGATGAGCAGTTCTTC
D: .; J: TRBJ2-7; V: TRBV28; size: .; CDR3: CASSLREQYF; DNA: TGTGCCAGCAGTTTACGCGAGCAGTACTTC
D: .; J: TRBJ2-5; V: TRBV5-6; size: .; CDR3: CASSRRGPLQETQYF; DNA: TGTGCCAGCAGTCGAAGGGGCCCCCTCCAAGAGACCCAGTACTTC
D: .; J: TRBJ2-2; V: TRBV10-3; size: few; CDR3: CAISDGGENTGELFF; DNA: TGTGCCATCAGTGACGGGGGTGAGAACACCGGGGAGCTGTTTTTT
D: .; J: TRBJ2-1; V: TRBV3-1; size: .; CDR3: CASSQSTNIGQFF; DNA: TGTGCCAGCAGCCAGTCCACCAATATAGGGCAGTTCTTC
D: .; J: TRBJ2-7; V: TRBV29-1; size: few; CDR3: CSAADYEQYF; DNA: TGCAGCGCGGCTGACTACGAGCAGTACTTC
D: .; J: TRBJ1-4; V: TRBV7-9; size: .; CDR3: CASSVGATALTNEKLFF; DNA: TGTGCCAGCAGCGTAGGAGCGACAGCGTTAACTAATGAAAAACTGTTTTTT
D: .; J: TRBJ1-1; V: TRBV29-1; size: many; CDR3: CSVNRDGFSEAFF; DNA: TGCAGCGTTAACAGGGACGGGTTTAGTGAAGCTTTCTTT
D: .; J: TRBJ2-2; V: TRBV24-1; size: .; CDR3: CATSALTGPENTGELFF; DNA: TGTGCCACCAGTGCTCTTACAGGCCCCGAGAACACCGGGGAGCTGTTTTTT
D: .; J: TRBJ1-5; V: TRBV28; size: .; CDR3: CASRADFTGFAQPQHF; DNA: TGTGCCAGCAGGGCTGACTTTACAGGGTTCGCTCAGCCCCAGCATTTT
D: .; J: TRBJ1-1; V: TRBV12-3/TRBV12-4; size: .; CDR3: CASSSRGADTEAFF; DNA: TGTGCCAGCAGCTCCCGGGGTGCGGACACTGAAGCTTTCTTT
D: .; J: TRBJ2-7; V: TRBV12-3/TRBV12-4; size: few; CDR3: CASSLRSMVSYEQYF; DNA: TGTGCCAGCAGTCTCAGAAGTATGGTCTCCTACGAGCAGTACTTC
D: .; J: TRBJ1-5; V: TRBV29-1; size: few; CDR3: CSVEQVPGDNQPQHF; DNA: TGCAGCGTTGAACAGGTGCCAGGAGACAATCAGCCCCAGCATTTT